The sequence of this T cell receptor (beta chain) was determined in a study of neoadjuvant nivolumab and ipilimumab in lung cancer. Study summary: The combination arm added day-1 ipilimumab 1 mg/kg to nivolumab 3 mg/kg on days 1, 15, 29. Study-level points and caveats: From pretherapy to surgery, tumor richness and clonality rose with dual therapy. TCR richness and clonality were higher in tumors than adjacent uninvolved lung. Resected-tumor TCR richness correlated positively with pretherapy blood richness.

On this clone: What it recognizes is unknown.

The CDR3 runs to 15 residues. Germline trimming cut 1 base from V and 5 bases from J; bases unmatched to any gene: 6. Germline V lookup: CDR1 SEHNR, CDR2 FQNEAQ (reference sequence). Libraries were prepared by immunoSEQ multiplex PCR; TCRdb keeps only in-frame clonotypes and omits some of them. The data contain 30,000 to 35,000 clones, 90% of them singletons. The sequencing used peripheral blood, collected after neoadjuvant nivolumab, alone or with ipilimumab, at or shortly before surgery. The chain employs TRBV7-9 and TRBJ2-5; 8 nucleotides align to TRBD1. The sequence was obtained from an adult with non-small cell lung cancer. CDR3 in amino acids: CASSLVAGGIETQYF. In DNA form, the CDR3 reads TGTGCCAGCAGCTTAGTGGCAGGGGGCATCGAGACCCAGTACTTC.